Listed here are 8 T cell receptor beta chains from one sample, sequenced in a study of beta chain features in type 1 diabetes. What was sequenced were expressed TCRB transcripts, since all of the isolated RNA had been reverse transcribed. Libraries were prepared by immunoSEQ multiplex PCR; TCRdb keeps only in-frame clonotypes and omits some of them. The sample comprises 130,000 to 150,000 clones, about 44% of which are singletons, and roughly 0.4% rests with the top ten. Specimen: Tregs from blood. Every receptor here comes from a man aged 18-30 years in good health.

The rearrangement links TRBV29-1 to TRBJ1-2, with TRBD1 as a possible D gene (6 bases). Germline CDR1 and CDR2: SQVTM and ANQGSEA. The CDR3 length is 11 residues. The V gene lost 6 bases and the J gene lost 4 bases, with 9 bases spanning the gap. For the CDR3, the DNA is TGCAGCGTCACAGGGAGCTATGGCTACACCTTC. Protein product: CSVTGSYGYTF.

The chain has TRBV5-6 and TRBJ2-3; 7 bases match TRBD1. Germline trimming cut 2 bases from V and 3 bases from J; bases unmatched to any gene: 12. The CDR3 runs 17 residues. Germline CDR1 SGHDT, CDR2 YYEEEE. The CDR3 protein is CASSFTTGTAGTDTQYF. The CDR3 DNA sequence: TGTGCCAGCAGCTTTACAACCGGGACAGCCGGTACAGATACGCAGTATTTT.

This clone has more than one count but fewer than ten. The chain employs TRBV7-3 and TRBJ2-5; 8 bases fit TRBD1. Germline lookup yields CDR1 SGHTA and CDR2 FQGTGA. There are 14 residues in the CDR3. V was pared by 2 bases and J by 4 bases, with 3 bases of the junction left unmatched. CDR3 DNA: TGTGCCAGCAGCTTACAGGGGGCTACAGAGACCCAGTACTTC. Translating gives CASSLQGATETQYF.

The chain joins TRBV10-3 to TRBJ1-1; a possible D gene is TRBD1 (6 bases). There are 13 residues in the CDR3. Germline CDR1 and CDR2: ENHRY and SYGVKD. V was shortened by 5 bases and J by 7 bases, with 14 bases between the two germline ends. CDR3 loop: CAISITGLDEAFF. The CDR3 coding sequence is TGTGCCATCAGTATAACAGGGCTGGATGAAGCTTTCTTT.

The chain couples TRBV5-4 to TRBJ2-5; a possible D gene is TRBD2 (6 bases). The CDR3 has 14 residues. Germline lookup yields CDR1 SGHNT and CDR2 YYREEE (reference sequence). V shed 2 bases and J shed 1 base, with 9 bases lying between them. The CDR3: CASSFSGFQETQYF. In DNA, the CDR3 is TGTGCCAGCAGCTTCAGCGGGTTCCAAGAGACCCAGTACTTC.

The chain has TRBV7-2 and TRBJ2-7; TRBD2 aligns across 8 bases. Germline lookup yields CDR1 SGHTA and CDR2 FQGNSA. The CDR3 totals 15 residues. After removal of 3 bases from V and 3 bases from J, the junction contained 7 bases not matched to a gene. This CDR3 is CASSLYGGVVYEQYF. The CDR3 nucleotides read TGTGCCAGCAGCTTGTACGGGGGGGTGGTCTACGAGCAGTACTTC.

The chain joins TRBV5-1 to TRBJ2-7; 8 bases are a match to TRBD1. V dropped 1 base and J dropped 6; count of bases not matched to a gene: 3. The CDR3 runs 13 residues. CDR1 and CDR2 (germline): SGHRS, YFSETQ. CDR3 protein: CASSLMTGVEQYF. In DNA form, the CDR3 reads TGCGCCAGCAGCTTGATGACAGGGGTCGAGCAGTACTTC.

The CDR3 reads CAAGAGQPGYNEQFF. For the CDR3, the DNA is TGTGCCGCGGGGGCGGGACAACCGGGCTACAATGAGCAGTTCTTC. The J gene is TRBJ2-1, the V gene TRBV6-5; a possible D gene is TRBD2 (7 bases). CDR3 size: 15 residues. CDR1 and CDR2 from the germline V gene are MNHEY and SVGAGI. The V gene lost 11 bases and the J gene lost 3 bases, with 20 bases spanning the gap.